This T cell receptor (beta chain) came from a study of shared clonotypes between healthy human individuals (dated by TCRdb to the early 2020s). As for the study more broadly: The cohort comprised a couple of women and a few men aged 18 to 49 years. For each donor, three plates each were used for CD4 naive and CD4 memory, two plates were used for CD8 naive, and one plate was used for CD8 memory. To estimate repertoire size and how much clonotype sharing occurs between individuals, the study deeply sequenced the blood TCR repertoires of five or six healthy adults. To increase sequencing depth and limit assay-specific biases, TCR repertoire library preparation and sequencing were carried out by different laboratories using diverse techniques. Between about 0.9 and 8.9 billion PBMCs per donor were obtained by leukapheresis.

Donors were healthy HIV-negative adults with no recently reported acute infections or vaccinations. All donors were Caucasian adults living in Nashville, Tennessee, USA. CD4+ T cells were enriched through magnetic negative selection, after which naive cells were positively selected on CD45RA and the remaining negative fraction served as the memory subset. Blood was obtained by leukapheresis, after which PBMCs were separated by Ficoll-Histopaque density gradient centrifugation and cryopreserved in liquid nitrogen vapor phase. Analytical flow cytometry was used to check the purity and quantity of each magnetically sorted T cell population. Genomic DNA was isolated from each sorted fraction and quantified by UV absorbance on a Nanodrop 2000c. Cut back by 4 bases and 2 bases, the V and J ends lie 15 bases apart. Including cysteine and phenylalanine, the CDR3 has 15 amino acids. Just CDR3 DNA is preserved here, 45 bases in frame from base 1. CDR1 LGHNA and CDR2 YSLEER are derived from the germline V gene.

Using the deep immunoSEQ assay, multiplex PCR amplified TCR CDR3 regions from genomic DNA. For each cell subset, the extracted genomic DNA was distributed evenly across all wells of several immunoSEQ 96-well plates, and each plate served as one replicate. For sorted subsets, approximately 210 ng genomic DNA, equal to tens of thousands of T cell genomes, was loaded into each replicate PCR. Purified libraries were measured with a Qubit 3.0 fluorometer, size-checked on a Bioanalyzer 2100, and measured again with the KAPA Library Quantification kit. Every immunoSEQ 96-well plate was sequenced on a dedicated single-read 150-cycle Illumina NextSeq 550 flow cell. For the original study's pipeline: Because the immunoSEQ output included only junctional sequences and no quality scores, the filtering could not be the same as the filtering used for full-length reads. Sequences were annotated with PyIR, a Python wrapper for IgBLAST v1.9, and V/J genes and CDR3 were assigned using IMGT germline references. Any read was removed if the V/J assignment was weak (E-value above 1e-6), the CDR3 was missing, or the read contained stop codons, out-of-frame junctions, or ambiguous translated residues. V3J clonotypes were defined by identical inferred V gene, J gene, and CDR3 amino acid sequence. The percentage overlap between two repertoires was calculated by dividing the number of shared unique clonotypes by the size of the smaller repertoire. Richness of each repertoire was evaluated using RTK rarefaction, the Chao1 estimator, and Recon v2.1 estimates of unobserved clonotypes. Generation probabilities were computed with OLGA for all TCRbeta clonotypes obtained by the gDNA method from a few donors. TCRdb obtained this table from immuneACCESS and retained in-frame rearrangements with V and J assigned. These tables miss some clones; where compared with another copy, unresolved V genes account for less than half of the shortfall, and the remainder is unexplained. That table is the source of V, J and clone size, and D and trimming were worked out from the DNA. This sample comprises fewer than 2.5 million clones, over 85% of them detected only once. The ten largest clones take up 0.36% of the sample.

Notes on this clone: The clone's antigen remains unknown. Base-call qualities are not available, and no considerably larger clone is one nucleotide away.

Broad study findings and their caveats: When several donors were compared, the shared fraction of clonotypes was around 5.1% for naive CD4, about 4% for naive CD8, roughly 2.5% for memory CD4, and less than 0.45% for memory CD8. The small number of donors limited the genetic and exposure-history diversity represented. Naive subsets generally had larger estimated clonotype richness than memory subsets. Pairwise subsampling indicated that sequencing depth was expected to affect the degree of clonotype sharing among donors. Compared with non-shared clonotypes, the clonotypes found in all four sorted-subset donors had higher generation probabilities. Rarefaction of sorted-subset datasets indicated incomplete sequencing despite the large sequencing depth. Only blood was sampled, and tissue TCR repertoires likely differ from those in blood.

The sequence is built from TRBV4-3 and TRBJ2-7; the D call is possibly TRBD1 or TRBD2, each sharing 5 bases. Sequencing input: naive CD4+ T cells from PBMCs. Interpreted using the paper, the cell subset or site label stands for: CD45RA+ positively selected. The receptor's source is a man between 18 and 35 years old in good health. Some clones in this sample may be carry-over from other donors' samples. The sequenced DNA is TGCGCCAGCAGCCGTCAAACCGGGACGGCCTACGAGCAGTACTTC. Translated, this is CASSRQTGTAYEQYF.